Given below is one TCR beta chain in context. This sample was included in a study of blood T cell repertoires in COVID-19. Sequencing used immunoSEQ multiplex PCR; TCRdb keeps in-frame clones, though not all of them. The sample carries tens of thousands of clones, about 82% recorded once. The CDR3 runs 16 residues. Germline V gene sequence: CDR1 KGHSH, CDR2 LQKENI. After removal of 0 bases from V and 2 bases from J, the junction contained 6 bases not matched to a gene. This sequence was found in a woman at least 80 years old with acute or convalescent COVID-19. The V gene is TRBV18, the J gene TRBJ1-2, with 7 bases identical to TRBD1. The sample taken for sequencing was peripheral blood. The CDR3 here is CASSPPPGQRNYGYTF. The DNA for the CDR3 is TGTGCCAGCTCACCACCGCCGGGACAGAGGAACTATGGCTACACCTTC.